These 6 T cell receptor beta chains share one sample of origin, sequenced in a study of early T cells in non-severe SARS-CoV-2 infection. TCRdb passed the 5' RACE reads through MiXCR, listing each CDR3 protein once. The sample holds 56,000 or so distinct CDR3 sequences, about 11% seen once. The sequencing input was whole blood. The receptors shown here come from an adult who was a healthcare worker with PCR-confirmed SARS-CoV-2 infection or an uninfected control (not recorded which).

This clonotype showed up just a few times. The CDR3 sequence is CASSQEVVAETQYF. As DNA, the CDR3 is TGCGCCAGCAGCCAAGAAGTTGTGGCGGAGACCCAGTACTTC. V is TRBV4-3 and J is TRBJ2-5; no definite D call. This CDR3 is 14 amino acids long. Per germline, CDR1 LGHNA and CDR2 YSLEER. The V and J ends lost 0 bases and 5 bases respectively, with 10 bases between them.

This clonotype was counted at least ten times. This chain uses TRBV20-1 with TRBJ2-1; D is ambiguous. Between the trimmed V and J ends, which lost 3 bases and 0 bases, there was a span of 15 bases. The length of the CDR3 is 16 residues. Germline V gene sequence: CDR1 DFQATT, CDR2 SNEGSKA (reference sequence). CDR3 region: CSARVSGASSYNEQFF. The CDR3 DNA reads TGCAGTGCTAGGGTGTCGGGCGCGAGCTCCTACAATGAGCAGTTCTTC.

The chain recombines TRBV5-1 with TRBJ1-6; D not resolved. The CDR3 sequence is 15 residues long. From germline, CDR1 is SGHRS and CDR2 YFSETQ. The V and J ends lost 0 bases and 0 bases respectively, with 4 bases between them. The CDR3 region is CASSLVSSYNSPLHF. CDR3 nucleotide sequence: TGCGCCAGCAGCTTGGTGAGCTCCTATAATTCACCCCTCCACTTT.

The rearrangement links TRBV20-1 to TRBJ2-2; the D gene is possibly TRBD2 (5 bases). V lost 0 bases and J 1 base, leaving 18 bases between the germline ends. The CDR3 extends over 18 amino acids. The germline CDR1 and CDR2 sequences are DFQATT and SNEGSKA (reference sequence). The CDR3: CSARDRAGKSLNTGELFF. The CDR3 region has the DNA TGCAGTGCTAGAGATAGGGCGGGCAAGTCCTTGAACACCGGGGAGCTGTTTTTT.

This clonotype was seen repeatedly, ten times or more. The rearrangement links TRBV2 to TRBJ2-1; 9 bases are a match to TRBD2. CDR3 length equals 15 residues. The germline V gene encodes CDR1 SNHLY and CDR2 FYNNEI. Germline trimming cut 8 bases from V and 2 bases from J; bases unmatched to any gene: 7. The CDR3 is CASGGGRVAYNEQFF. The CDR3, as DNA: TGTGCCAGCGGGGGCGGGAGGGTTGCCTACAATGAGCAGTTCTTC.

This clonotype has a count of ten or more. The gene calls are TRBV27 and TRBJ2-7, with TRBD1 identical over 9 bases. The CDR3 consists of 15 residues. Germline CDR1 and CDR2: MNHEY and SMNVEV (reference sequence). The V segment lost 4 bases and the J segment 3 bases; nucleotides outside the gene matches: 7. The CDR3 spells CASSSRRGQGYEQYF. CDR3 nucleotide sequence: TGTGCCAGCAGTTCCCGGAGGGGACAGGGCTACGAGCAGTACTTC.